These T cell receptor beta chains were read from a single sample in a study of blood T cell repertoires in COVID-19. This table comes from immunoSEQ multiplex PCR, and its TCRdb copy is limited to in-frame clones, with some not included. The data hold 97,000 or so clones, with just over 90% observed a single time. Sequences were obtained from peripheral blood. The receptor set was obtained from a man in his 60s with acute or convalescent COVID-19. CDR3s include the opening cysteine and the closing phenylalanine or tryptophan. A D gene is named only where the DNA matches it firmly. Size values are once, few and many counts, or a class for expanded clones, and some rows have none.

D gene: NA; V gene: TRBV11-2; clone size: NA; J gene: TRBJ1-2; CDR3 DNA: TGTGCCAGCAGCTCAACAGGGTCTCGCGGTACGGGCTATGGCTACACCTTC; CDR3 protein: CASSSTGSRGTGYGYTF
D gene: NA; V gene: TRBV7-8; clone size: NA; J gene: TRBJ2-7; CDR3 DNA: TGTGCCAGCAGCCGGGAGGGACAGAGCTACGAGCAGTACTTC; CDR3 protein: CASSREGQSYEQYF
D gene: NA; V gene: TRBV15; clone size: NA; J gene: TRBJ1-1; CDR3 DNA: TGTGCCACCAGGTTAAGCGCGAACACTGAAGCTTTCTTT; CDR3 protein: CATRLSANTEAFF
D gene: NA; V gene: TRBV5-1; clone size: NA; J gene: TRBJ2-2; CDR3 DNA: TGCGCCAGCAGCTTGGAGGTCGGGATATCCGGGGAGCTGTTTTTT; CDR3 protein: CASSLEVGISGELFF
D gene: NA; V gene: TRBV5-1; clone size: NA; J gene: TRBJ2-6; CDR3 DNA: TGCGCCAGCAGCTGGACAGTTTCTGGGGCCAACGTCCTGACTTTC; CDR3 protein: CASSWTVSGANVLTF
D gene: NA; V gene: TRBV5-1; clone size: NA; J gene: TRBJ1-3; CDR3 DNA: TGCGCCAGCAGCTTGGACCCCTACAGGGTTGATAGAAACACCATATATTTT; CDR3 protein: CASSLDPYRVDRNTIYF
D gene: TRBD1; V gene: TRBV19; clone size: NA; J gene: TRBJ1-2; CDR3 DNA: TGTGCCAGTAGGACCCGGGGACAGGGGAACGGCTACACCTTC; CDR3 protein: CASRTRGQGNGYTF
D gene: TRBD2; V gene: TRBV12-5; clone size: NA; J gene: TRBJ2-1; CDR3 DNA: TGTGCTAGTGGTGGGAGGACTAGCGGAAACAATGAGCAGTTCTTC; CDR3 protein: CASGGRTSGNNEQFF
D gene: NA; V gene: TRBV6-1; clone size: NA; J gene: TRBJ1-5; CDR3 DNA: TGTGCCAGCAGTGCTAGTGGCGGCAATAGCAATCAGCCCCAGCATTTT; CDR3 protein: CASSASGGNSNQPQHF
D gene: NA; V gene: TRBV19; clone size: NA; J gene: TRBJ1-1; CDR3 DNA: TGTGCCAGTAGTATGGCACCGATGAACACTGAAGCTTTCTTT; CDR3 protein: CASSMAPMNTEAFF
D gene: TRBD1; V gene: TRBV19; clone size: once; J gene: TRBJ1-5; CDR3 DNA: TGTGCCAGTAGCCCCAGGGACAGGGGTGGACAGCCCCAGCATTTT; CDR3 protein: CASSPRDRGGQPQHF
D gene: TRBD1; V gene: TRBV5-4; clone size: NA; J gene: TRBJ1-4; CDR3 DNA: TGTGCCAGCAGCCGGGACAGTTCAACTAATGAAAAACTGTTTTTT; CDR3 protein: CASSRDSSTNEKLFF
D gene: TRBD1; V gene: TRBV7-9; clone size: NA; J gene: TRBJ1-2; CDR3 DNA: TGTGCCAGCAGCTTAGATTGGACAGGGGGCGCCGACTATGGCTACACCTTC; CDR3 protein: CASSLDWTGGADYGYTF
D gene: NA; V gene: TRBV20-1; clone size: NA; J gene: TRBJ2-7; CDR3 DNA: TGCAGTGCTAGAGTTAGAGACGAGCAGTACTTC; CDR3 protein: CSARVRDEQYF
D gene: NA; V gene: TRBV29-1; clone size: NA; J gene: TRBJ2-7; CDR3 DNA: TGCAGCGCCCGAACGGGTTACGAGCAGTACTTC; CDR3 protein: CSARTGYEQYF
D gene: TRBD1; V gene: TRBV6-5; clone size: NA; J gene: TRBJ1-2; CDR3 DNA: TGTGCCAGCAGTTACGGGGGGACAGGGTTAAACTATGGCTACACCTTC; CDR3 protein: CASSYGGTGLNYGYTF
D gene: TRBD1; V gene: TRBV6-6; clone size: NA; J gene: TRBJ1-1; CDR3 DNA: TGTGCCAGCAGTCAGGGAAGAGGGGGCGGTCAGATGAACACTGAAGCTTTCTTT; CDR3 protein: CASSQGRGGGQMNTEAFF
D gene: TRBD1; V gene: TRBV6-1; clone size: NA; J gene: TRBJ2-1; CDR3 DNA: TGTGCCAGCAGTGAACAAGGGACAGCCACAGGTGAGCAGTTCTTC; CDR3 protein: CASSEQGTATGEQFF
D gene: TRBD1; V gene: TRBV19; clone size: NA; J gene: TRBJ1-1; CDR3 DNA: TGTGCCAGCGATTCCCGGGACAGGGGGGGGAACACTGAAGCTTTCTTT; CDR3 protein: CASDSRDRGGNTEAFF
D gene: TRBD2; V gene: TRBV3-1/TRBV3-2; clone size: NA; J gene: TRBJ2-1; CDR3 DNA: TGTGCCAGCAGCCAGACTAGCAATTCCTACAATGAGCAGTTCTTC; CDR3 protein: CASSQTSNSYNEQFF
D gene: NA; V gene: TRBV5-6; clone size: NA; J gene: TRBJ1-2; CDR3 DNA: TGTGCCAGCAGCTTGGCCAGGGGCAGGGAGGGTGGCTACACCTTC; CDR3 protein: CASSLARGREGGYTF
D gene: NA; V gene: TRBV29-1; clone size: NA; J gene: TRBJ1-1; CDR3 DNA: TGCAGCGTGGCACCCCAGGGCAACACTGAAGCTTTCTTT; CDR3 protein: CSVAPQGNTEAFF
D gene: NA; V gene: TRBV19; clone size: NA; J gene: TRBJ2-6; CDR3 DNA: TGTGCCAGTAGTGGTCGGACAGCCCGCTCTAGGGCCAACGTCCTGACTTTC; CDR3 protein: CASSGRTARSRANVLTF
D gene: TRBD1; V gene: TRBV19; clone size: NA; J gene: TRBJ1-1; CDR3 DNA: TGTGCCAGTAGGAGTCCGGGACAGGGGAGAGGAACTGAAGCTTTCTTT; CDR3 protein: CASRSPGQGRGTEAFF
D gene: TRBD1; V gene: TRBV3-1/TRBV3-2; clone size: NA; J gene: TRBJ1-1; CDR3 DNA: TGTGCCAGCAGCTCAAGAGGGGGCAGGTGGACTGAAGCTTTCTTT; CDR3 protein: CASSSRGGRWTEAFF
D gene: NA; V gene: TRBV6-5; clone size: NA; J gene: TRBJ1-5; CDR3 DNA: TGTGCCAGCAGTTACTCTTACCAGGGGCGTCAGCCCCAGCATTTT; CDR3 protein: CASSYSYQGRQPQHF
D gene: TRBD1; V gene: TRBV3-1/TRBV3-2; clone size: NA; J gene: TRBJ1-1; CDR3 DNA: TGTGCCAGCAGCCCAACCAGGGGGTGGAGCACTGAAGCTTTCTTT; CDR3 protein: CASSPTRGWSTEAFF
D gene: NA; V gene: TRBV6-1; clone size: NA; J gene: TRBJ1-2; CDR3 DNA: TGTGCCAGCAGTGAAGTGGGGGCGTCTAACTATGGCTACACCTTC; CDR3 protein: CASSEVGASNYGYTF
D gene: NA; V gene: TRBV3-1/TRBV3-2; clone size: NA; J gene: TRBJ1-4; CDR3 DNA: TGTGCCAGCAGCCAAGACGCCGGGACAACTTATGAAAAACTGTTTTTT; CDR3 protein: CASSQDAGTTYEKLFF
D gene: NA; V gene: TRBV7-2; clone size: NA; J gene: TRBJ1-1; CDR3 DNA: TGTGCCAGCAGCTTTACAGGTCTCGCTGAAGCTTTCTTT; CDR3 protein: CASSFTGLAEAFF
D gene: NA; V gene: TRBV11-2; clone size: NA; J gene: TRBJ1-1; CDR3 DNA: TGTGCCAGCAGTCTAGGGGGTGAAGCTTTCTTT; CDR3 protein: CASSLGGEAFF
D gene: NA; V gene: TRBV5-1; clone size: NA; J gene: TRBJ2-3; CDR3 DNA: TGCGCCAGCAGCTTAGGATGGGGGCGCACAGATACGCAGTATTTT; CDR3 protein: CASSLGWGRTDTQYF
D gene: TRBD1; V gene: TRBV4-2; clone size: NA; J gene: TRBJ2-3; CDR3 DNA: TGTGCCAGCAGCTCCCACGGGGACAGGGGTAAAGATACGCAGTATTTT; CDR3 protein: CASSSHGDRGKDTQYF
D gene: NA; V gene: TRBV5-1; clone size: NA; J gene: TRBJ1-1; CDR3 DNA: TGCGCCAGCAGCCGGGGGAGAGGTCAATTCAGTGAAGCTTTCTTT; CDR3 protein: CASSRGRGQFSEAFF
D gene: NA; V gene: TRBV18; clone size: once; J gene: TRBJ1-2; CDR3 DNA: TGTGCCATCCCAGGGAAGTATGGCTACACCTTC; CDR3 protein: CAIPGKYGYTF
D gene: TRBD1; V gene: TRBV30; clone size: few; J gene: TRBJ1-3; CDR3 DNA: TGTGCCTGGAGTGCCTGGAGGGACAGGTTCTCTGGAAACACCATATATTTT; CDR3 protein: CAWSAWRDRFSGNTIYF
D gene: NA; V gene: TRBV5-1; clone size: few; J gene: TRBJ1-6; CDR3 DNA: TGCGCCAGCAGACAGGGATGGGTAGCCTTGGATTCACCCCTCCACTTT; CDR3 protein: CASRQGWVALDSPLHF
D gene: TRBD1; V gene: TRBV7-9; clone size: NA; J gene: TRBJ1-3; CDR3 DNA: TGTGCCAGCAGCTTCGGACAGGGCCTCGGAAACACCATATATTTT; CDR3 protein: CASSFGQGLGNTIYF
D gene: TRBD1; V gene: TRBV6-1; clone size: NA; J gene: TRBJ1-4; CDR3 DNA: TGTGCCAGCAGTGTCCGACAGGGACGAATTAATGAAAAACTGTTTTTT; CDR3 protein: CASSVRQGRINEKLFF
D gene: NA; V gene: TRBV2; clone size: NA; J gene: TRBJ1-1; CDR3 DNA: TGTGCCAGCAGTCCAAGCCCAGGGATGAACACTGAAGCTTTCTTT; CDR3 protein: CASSPSPGMNTEAFF
D gene: TRBD1; V gene: TRBV9; clone size: NA; J gene: TRBJ2-5; CDR3 DNA: TGTGCCAGCAGCACTATTGGACAGGGAAAAGGGCAAGAGACCCAGTACTTC; CDR3 protein: CASSTIGQGKGQETQYF